These T cell receptor beta chains were read from a single sample in a study of T cell responses to AZD1222 COVID-19 vaccine. Libraries were prepared by immunoSEQ multiplex PCR; TCRdb keeps only in-frame clonotypes and omits some of them. This sample yields roughly 150,000 clones, of which roughly 91% are seen a single time; approximately 1.5% belongs to the top ten. The sequences come from peripheral blood, collected on day 0 of AZD1222 vaccination. The receptors stem from an adult in good health. Both conserved end residues are part of each CDR3. A D gene is named only where the DNA matches it firmly. Clone size is not always given. Where it is, it says once, few, many or a class for expanded clones.

j_call clone_size cdr3_length v_call d_call cdr3_nt cdr3_aa
TRBJ2-2 few 18 TRBV28 TRBD2 TGTGCCAGCAGTCAGGGACTAGCGGGAGGCCCCAACACCGGGGAGCTGTTTTTT CASSQGLAGGPNTGELFF
TRBJ1-1 - 19 TRBV12-5 - TGTGCTAGTGGTTTGCAGGGGTTCCCCAAGCTCACCCTCGACACTGAAGCTTTCTTT CASGLQGFPKLTLDTEAFF
TRBJ2-5 - 13 TRBV27 - TGTGCCAGCAGATCCGACAGGCAAGAGACCCAGTACTTC CASRSDRQETQYF
TRBJ2-7 - 15 TRBV5-4 - TGTGCCAGCAGCTTATCTTGGCAGGGGATATACGAGCAGTACTTC CASSLSWQGIYEQYF
TRBJ2-1 - 13 TRBV7-8 - TGTGCCAGCAGCTCTGGTCCCGGCAATGAGCAGTTCTTC CASSSGPGNEQFF
TRBJ2-1 - 15 TRBV11-3 TRBD2 TGTGCCAGCAGTTTAAGGACTAGCGGCCCCAATGAGCAGTTCTTC CASSLRTSGPNEQFF
TRBJ2-2 - 15 TRBV5-1 TRBD2 TGCGCCAGCAGCCTTAGCGGGGGGGACACCGGGGAGCTGTTTTTT CASSLSGGDTGELFF
TRBJ2-1 - 14 TRBV7-2 TRBD2 TGTGCCAGCAGCTTAGGGACTAGCGGGATCAATAAGTTCTTC CASSLGTSGINKFF
TRBJ2-3 - 17 TRBV4-3 - TGCGCCAGCAGCCAAGTTAATTACGGGCCCCCAACAGATACGCAGTATTTT CASSQVNYGPPTDTQYF
TRBJ1-4 - 15 TRBV5-6 - TGTGCCAGCAGCTTGGCCGTAACAGGGAGTAGTAAACTGTTTTTT CASSLAVTGSSKLFF